This T cell receptor beta chain was identified during a study of blood T cell repertoires in COVID-19. Original processing methods: The authors estimated nucleated cell counts from reference gene primer amplification. TCRdb's copy holds only in-frame clones and misses some; the assay was immunoSEQ multiplex PCR. V and J calls and clone size are given by that table; D and trimming were obtained from the DNA. The data show fewer than 85,000 clones, 88% seen once. In germline, CDR1 is SGHKS, CDR2 YYEKEE (reference sequence). CDR3 length: 14 amino acids. Trimming removed 1 base from V and 6 bases from J, with 13 bases in between.

V and J are TRBV5-5 and TRBJ1-2; tentatively, D is TRBD1 (5 bases). Sequenced sample: peripheral blood. This TCR derives from a human donor in a cohort sampled during active COVID-19. CDR3 protein: CASSLLWGGNGYTF. As DNA, the CDR3 is TGTGCCAGCAGCTTGCTCTGGGGGGGGAATGGCTACACCTTC.